This T cell receptor beta chain was identified in a study of beta chain features in type 1 diabetes (dated 2018 in TCRdb). For the wider study: No differences in mean age, gender distribution, total cell number or subset yield were found between patients and healthy donors. A total of roughly 100 million sorted cells were examined across all samples, and a strong correlation was observed between cell number per subset and RNA yield. In the study, recently diagnosed type 1 diabetes patients and matched healthy donors were compared on the TCRB repertoires of their sorted circulating CD4+ T cell subsets. Whereas all 30 or so donors provided naive and central memory subsets, regulatory and stem cell-like memory subsets were isolated from just 8 patients and roughly eight healthy donors. General findings and caveats noted by the study authors: Naive, central memory and regulatory TCRB repertoires appeared to be more alike among patients than among healthy donors. Because cDNA was sequenced instead of genomic DNA, highly expressing activated cells could be over-represented, though the groups showed no difference in activation or CD3 levels. A moderate but significant shortening of TCRB CDR3 length was observed in type 1 diabetes patients in all four CD4+ subsets. Shorter templates might have been favored by PCR, but patient and control samples were amplified and corrected together, so both groups would have been affected equally by any skew. At VDJ recombination sites, type 1 diabetes patients had fewer insertions and more deleted nucleotides, which implies abnormalities in thymic rearrangement. HLA sub-analyses involved small numbers of individuals, so any influence of HLA type on TCRB rearrangement remained unresolved.

As concerns this clone: Its cognate antigen has yet to be identified. No qualities accompany the bases; no much larger clone lies one base away.

Each donor gave one peripheral blood draw, approximately 110 mL on average, collected into heparinised tubes. A BD FACSAria II and a panel including CD45RO, CCR7, CD25, CD127, CD95 and CD27 were used to sort naive, central memory, regulatory and stem cell-like memory CD4+ T cells. Every sorted population had a purity above 98%. PBMCs were isolated immediately by Lymphoprep density gradient centrifugation and stained directly without culture. To minimize batch effects, samples were stained and sorted in pairs, one healthy donor with one patient per experiment. The entire isolated RNA was reverse transcribed using the High Capacity cDNA Reverse Transcription Kit, and thus expressed TCRB transcripts were sequenced. Naive, central memory and regulatory T cell samples underwent deep immunoSEQ sequencing, averaging approximately 3.3 million total reads per sample. Sorted cells were lysed in RLT buffer and RNA was extracted with DNase-treated RNeasy Micro or Mini kits, depending on cell number. Each cell subset was processed on its own to prevent cross-contamination, while patient and healthy donor samples were processed together. The immunoSEQ multiplex PCR was used to amplify TCRB sequences from cDNA, generating 87-bp fragments that spanned the CDR3 region. Amplicons were sequenced on the Illumina HiSeq platform. The original pipeline was this. PCR bias was corrected computationally using synthetic template baselines, and reads within Hamming distance 2 were collapsed, with unmergeable singletons discarded. Reads were aligned against IMGT to assign V, D and J genes, CDR3 length and insertions or deletions at six rearrangement sites. Within each subset, clonotype counts were normalized to the number of sorted cells before true diversity and Gini coefficients were calculated with the tcR R package. Repertoire sharing was quantified using the overlap coefficient calculated on TCRB nucleotide sequences. This immuneACCESS table, as held by TCRdb, lists in-frame sequences with V and J called but not all clones. Of the missing ones, under half trace to an unresolved V gene in checked studies; the others have no known cause. The DNA was the basis for D and trimming; V, J and clone size are from that table. The sample table records around 70,000 clones; roughly 49% of these occur just once. The top ten constitute 0.65% to 0.85% of the sample.

Relative to germline, V is missing 5 bases and J is missing 2 bases, with 5 bases of the junction outside any gene match. The germline V gene provides CDR1 MGHDK and CDR2 SYGVNS. The CDR3 runs 15 residues from the cysteine to the phenylalanine. Only CDR3 DNA remains: 45 bases, in frame from the first base. This TCR was recovered from a young man with type 1 diabetes. Material for sequencing was central memory CD4+ T cells from blood. This chain joins TRBV25-1 to TRBJ2-2; 7 bases in the middle match TRBD1. The CDR3 has the sequence CASSRDSRNTGELFF. Here is the DNA: TGTGCCAGCAGTAGGGACAGCAGAAACACCGGGGAGCTGTTTTTT.